The 31 T cell receptor beta chains reported below all come from one sample, sequenced in a study of CD8 T cells in ankylosing spondylitis. Study-level points and caveats: Made up of eight or nine highly homologous variants, a TCR beta motif appeared characteristic of ankylosing spondylitis blood.

Their antigen targets remain unknown. TCRdb re-derived calls from the 5' RACE reads in MiXCR, one entry per CDR3 protein. Of hundreds of thousands of distinct CDR3 sequences in the sample, about 15% were seen once. Sequencing was done on a sample of blood, either unsorted or a sorted T cell fraction (not recorded which). These receptors were taken from a male donor with ankylosing spondylitis.

The genes are TRBV2 and TRBJ2-7, with D possibly being TRBD1 (5 bases). This CDR3 spans 14 amino acids. Trimming pared 5 bases from V and 5 bases from J, leaving 16 bases between. Germline CDR1 SNHLY, CDR2 FYNNEI. The CDR3 protein is CASSPRTRPDEQYF. CDR3 DNA: TGTGCCAGCAGTCCTCGGACACGCCCGGACGAGCAGTACTTC.

A note on this clonotype: A read error may be the cause here, since a much bigger clone is one base away. The genes are TRBV4-3 and TRBJ2-3; possibly TRBD1 for D (6 bases). CDR1 and CDR2 from the germline V gene are LGHNA and YSLEER. There are 14 residues in the CDR3. The chain's CDR3 is CASSQKDSTDTEYF. The CDR3 coding sequence is TGCGCCAGCAGCCAAAAGGACAGCACAGATACGGAGTATTTT.

The CDR3 DNA reads TGTGCCAGCAGTGACATAAGCGGGGGGCAAGATACGCAGTATTTT. Amino acids: CASSDISGGQDTQYF. V and J are TRBV6-4 and TRBJ2-3; 9 bases align to TRBD2. Trimming at V came to 2 bases and at J to 5 bases, leaving 5 bases not matched to a gene. The CDR3 totals 15 residues. CDR1 and CDR2 (germline): MRHNA, SNTAGT.

This clonotype came up a few times. The V call is TRBV5-5, the J call TRBJ1-2; D is undetermined. The CDR3 is 13 residues long. The V gene's germline CDR1 is SGHKS and CDR2 YYEKEE (reference sequence). Trimming took 3 bases from V and 4 from J, leaving 10 bases between them. The CDR3 nucleotides are TGTGCCAGCAGCTCCCACCAACCCTATGGCTACACCTTC. Translated: CASSSHQPYGYTF. The variable domain in full, with the rest retrieved from reference TRBV5-5 and TRBJ1-2, is DAGVTQSPTHLIKTRGQQVTLRCSPISGHKSVSWYQQVLGQGPQFIFQYYEKEERGRGNFPDRFSARQFPNYSSELNVNALLLGDSALYLCASSSHQPYGYTFGSGTRLTVV.

The rearrangement joins TRBV20-1 to TRBJ1-6, with TRBD1 matching over 10 bases. The CDR3 loop spans 17 amino acids. Germline V gene sequence: CDR1 DFQATT, CDR2 SNEGSKA (reference sequence). J was trimmed by 9 bases and V by 0 bases; bases with no gene match: 11. As DNA, the CDR3 is TGCAGTGCTAGAGATCCGCTTAGACAGGGGGCAGGTTCACCCCTCCACTTT. It translates to CSARDPLRQGAGSPLHF.

This clonotype was seen ten or more times. The CDR3 is CASSQVGQGVNSLHF. The CDR3, as DNA: TGTGCCAGCAGCCAAGTTGGACAGGGGGTTAATTCCCTCCACTTT. This rearrangement joins TRBV3-1 to TRBJ1-6; 10 bases match TRBD1. The CDR3 has 15 residues. Trimming at V came to 1 base and at J to 14 bases, leaving 8 bases not matched to a gene. The germline gives CDR1 LGHDT, CDR2 YNNKEL (reference sequence).

This chain joins TRBV28 and TRBJ1-3; TRBD1 might be the D (6 bases). Looked up from germline, CDR1 is MDHEN and CDR2 is SYDVKM. This CDR3 comprises 14 residues. Between the trimmed V and J ends, which lost 7 bases and 2 bases, there was a span of 12 bases. CDR3: CASTQGGAGNTIYF. In nucleotides, the CDR3 is TGTGCCAGCACCCAAGGGGGAGCTGGAAACACCATATATTTT.

This clonotype was detected a few times. J is TRBJ2-5 and V is TRBV20-1; maybe TRBD1 (6 bases). Per the germline V gene, CDR1 is DFQATT and CDR2 is SNEGSKA (reference sequence). V lost 3 bases and J lost 3, with 23 bases in between. The CDR3 consists of 17 residues. In DNA form, the CDR3 reads TGCAGTGCTAGTTCCAGGGGCCACGCCAACTGGGAAGAGACCCAGTACTTC. Protein product: CSASSRGHANWEETQYF.

CDR3: CATSRVRTGNTEAFF. The CDR3 region has the DNA TGTGCCACCAGCAGAGTTAGAACGGGGAACACTGAAGCTTTCTTT. This rearrangement joins TRBV15 to TRBJ1-1; D gene ambiguous. The CDR3 is made up of 15 amino acids. The V and J ends lost 1 base and 1 base respectively, with 10 bases between them. CDR1 and CDR2 (germline): LNHNV, YYDKDF (reference sequence).

This clonotype has more than one count but fewer than ten. CDR3 in amino acids: CASSQPGLAEYEQYF. Here the CDR3 DNA reads TGCGCCAGCAGCCAACCCGGACTAGCGGAGTACGAGCAGTACTTC. V usage is TRBV4-1 and J usage is TRBJ2-7; 10 nucleotides agree with TRBD2. The trim removed 2 bases at V and 4 bases at J, leaving 5 bases unmatched. Germline assignment: CDR1 MGHRA and CDR2 YSYEKL. This CDR3 comprises 15 residues.

This clonotype was seen a few times. This sequence joins TRBV29-1 and TRBJ2-7; 11 bases are shared with TRBD2. The V gene end was trimmed by 5 bases and the J gene end by 2 bases; junction bases not matched to a gene: 5. This CDR3 region has 14 residues. The germline V gene has CDR1 SQVTM and CDR2 ANQGSEA. The CDR3 sequence is CSVRGTSGPYEQYF. DNA of the CDR3: TGCAGCGTTCGAGGGACTAGCGGCCCCTACGAGCAGTACTTC.

This clonotype was detected only a few times. This chain links TRBV6-1 with TRBJ2-2; D is ambiguous. This CDR3 region has 14 residues. Trimming left V 7 bases short and J 4 bases short, with 13 bases between. Germline loops: CDR1 MNHNS, CDR2 SASEGT. Here the CDR3 reads CASISRLGTGELFF. The CDR3 DNA reads TGTGCCAGCATCTCTCGACTGGGCACCGGGGAGCTGTTTTTT.

This clonotype was counted a few times. This chain's CDR3 is CASSLSGTGYEQFF. The CDR3 DNA reads as TGTGCCAGCAGCTTATCCGGGACGGGTTATGAGCAGTTCTTC. V gene TRBV7-3 combines with J gene TRBJ2-1; D is perhaps TRBD1 or TRBD2 (5 bases each). The CDR3 consists of 14 residues. CDR1 is SGHTA, CDR2 FQGTGA, per germline. Trimming removed 2 bases at V and 8 bases at J, with 13 bases between.

This clonotype was recorded a few times. The V and J genes are TRBV5-1 and TRBJ2-2, with D possibly matching TRBD2 (5 bases). The CDR3 sequence is 15 residues long. Trimming left V 0 bases short and J 5 bases short, with 11 bases between. The V gene's germline CDR1 is SGHRS and CDR2 YFSETQ. The CDR3 coding sequence is TGCGCCAGCAGCTTGGATAGCGCTGGGACCGGGGAGCTGTTTTTT. It specifies CASSLDSAGTGELFF. The variable domain in full, with the rest retrieved from reference TRBV5-1 and TRBJ2-2, is KAGVTQTPRYLIKTRGQQVTLSCSPISGHRSVSWYQQTPGQGLQFLFEYFSETQRNKGNFPGRFSGRQFSNSRSEMNVSTLELGDSALYLCASSLDSAGTGELFFGEGSRLTVL.

The chain couples TRBV4-2 to TRBJ2-4, with a tentative D call TRBD2 (7 bases). The germline V and J ends were trimmed by 1 base and 3 bases, with 10 bases remaining between them. The germline V gene has CDR1 LGHNA and CDR2 YNFKEQ. This CDR3 region has 15 residues. The CDR3 DNA reads TGTGCCAGCAGCCAAGGGGGGGGCAACAAAAACATTCAGTACTTC. It is translated as CASSQGGGNKNIQYF.

This clonotype was found a few times. The CDR3 here is CASSLAGRGSYNEQFF. As DNA, the CDR3 is TGCGCCAGCAGCTTGGCCGGGCGTGGTTCCTACAATGAGCAGTTCTTC. The chain joins TRBV5-1 to TRBJ2-1; D is unresolved. The CDR3 is made up of 16 amino acids. V lost 0 bases, J lost 1 base, and 11 bases lay in between. The germline gives CDR1 SGHRS, CDR2 YFSETQ. Looking up the rest from reference TRBV5-1 and TRBJ2-1 gives the full variable domain: KAGVTQTPRYLIKTRGQQVTLSCSPISGHRSVSWYQQTPGQGLQFLFEYFSETQRNKGNFPGRFSGRQFSNSRSEMNVSTLELGDSALYLCASSLAGRGSYNEQFFGPGTRLTVL.

CDR3 residues: CASSYGAINSDEQFF. In nucleotides, the CDR3 is TGTGCCAGCAGTTACGGGGCCATAAACAGCGATGAGCAGTTCTTC. The chain recombines TRBV6-5 with TRBJ2-1, with D tentatively TRBD1 (5 bases). Trimming took 2 bases from V and 8 from J, leaving 16 bases between them. The germline CDR1 and CDR2 sequences are MNHEY and SVGAGI. The CDR3 is 15 amino acids.

The J gene is TRBJ2-1, the V gene TRBV20-1, with 7 bases aligning to TRBD2. CDR1 DFQATT and CDR2 SNEGSKA come from the germline V gene (reference sequence). This CDR3 is 11 amino acids long. The CDR3 DNA follows: TGCAATCCTAGCGGACACAATGAGCAGTTCTTC. Residues: CNPSGHNEQFF.

There are a few counts of this clonotype. This chain connects TRBV6-1 to TRBJ2-3, with 12 bases lining up with TRBD1. Per the germline V gene, CDR1 is MNHNS and CDR2 is SASEGT. Trimming at V came to 5 bases and at J to 6 bases, leaving 9 bases not matched to a gene. CDR3 length: 16 residues. The CDR3 loop reads CASSHPGQGAGDTQYF. The CDR3 nucleotides are TGTGCCAGCAGTCATCCGGGACAGGGGGCAGGTGATACGCAGTATTTT.

This chain links TRBV6-1 with TRBJ1-3; 7 nucleotides align to TRBD1. CDR1 and CDR2 (germline): MNHNS, SASEGT. The CDR3 spans 14 residues. V lost 7 bases, J lost 4 bases, and 7 bases stayed unmatched. The CDR3 region is CASKQGSSGNTIYF. In DNA, the CDR3 is TGTGCCAGCAAACAGGGGTCTTCCGGAAACACCATATATTTT.

The chain links TRBV5-1 to TRBJ2-7, with 8 bases lining up with TRBD2. Unmatched junction bases numbered 7, after V lost 0 bases and J lost 5 bases. The V gene's germline CDR1 is SGHRS and CDR2 YFSETQ. The CDR3 spans 15 residues. CDR3 in amino acids: CASSLAGGAVDEQYF. CDR3 bases: TGCGCCAGCAGCTTGGCCGGGGGGGCTGTTGACGAGCAGTACTTC.

This clonotype appeared many times. This CDR3 reads CSVGEGTGTEAFF. The CDR3 nucleotides read TGCAGCGTTGGGGAGGGGACGGGCACTGAAGCTTTCTTT. The chain uses TRBV29-1 and TRBJ1-1, with D possibly matching TRBD1 (5 bases). Germline CDR1 is SQVTM and CDR2 is ANQGSEA. The CDR3 contains 13 residues. V dropped 4 bases and J dropped 4 bases, with 13 bases sitting between them.

There are many counts of this clonotype. This chain uses TRBV4-2 with TRBJ1-1; a weak D match, TRBD1 (6 bases). This CDR3 contains 16 residues. V was clipped by 4 bases and J by 0 bases, with 15 bases between them. Germline CDR1 and CDR2: LGHNA and YNFKEQ. This CDR3 is CASSRNRGMLNTEAFF. CDR3 sequence (DNA): TGTGCCAGCAGCCGAAATAGGGGGATGCTGAACACTGAAGCTTTCTTT.

This clonotype turned up a few times. The germline gene is not matched at one end of the junction; a read error may be the cause. V is TRBV7-7 and J is TRBJ2-1; tentatively, D is TRBD1 or TRBD2 (5 bases each). The V gene's germline CDR1 is SSHAT and CDR2 FNYEAQ (reference sequence). This CDR3 is 13 amino acids long. CDR3 sequence (DNA): TGTGCTAGCAGCACCGGGGCACGCAATGAGCAGTTCTTC. Translating gives CASSTGARNEQFF.

This chain links TRBV25-1 with TRBJ1-1, with D hard to call. This CDR3 has 14 residues. Per the germline V gene, CDR1 is MGHDK and CDR2 is SYGVNS. Trimming took 1 base from V and 4 from J, leaving 10 bases between them. CDR3 DNA sequence: TGTGCCAGCAGTGAATCCCCACCGACCACTGAAGCTTTCTTT. It translates to CASSESPPTTEAFF.

For the CDR3, the DNA is TGTGCCAGCAGCCAAACGGCCCTCGGGGGTGAGCAGTTCTTC. This encodes CASSQTALGGEQFF. The V gene is TRBV14, the J gene TRBJ2-1; perhaps TRBD2 as D (6 bases). The CDR3 covers 14 residues. Germline loops: CDR1 SGHDN, CDR2 FVKESK. Trimming took 2 bases from V and 9 from J, leaving 14 bases between them.

The V gene is TRBV12-3 or TRBV12-4, the J gene TRBJ2-3; 10 bases are shared with TRBD2. V shed 3 bases and J 5 bases; nucleotides not matched to a gene: 8. CDR3 length: 16 amino acids. This chain's CDR3 is CASSFGAGGVLDTQYF. DNA for the CDR3: TGTGCCAGCAGTTTCGGAGCGGGAGGGGTCTTAGATACGCAGTATTTT.

The genes are TRBV6-2 or TRBV6-3 and TRBJ1-1; 8 bases are a match to TRBD1. V lost 4 bases, J lost 0 bases, and 4 bases stayed unmatched. This CDR3 is 15 amino acids long. Germline CDR1 and CDR2: MNHEY and SVGEGT. This chain's CDR3 is CASSSIQGVNTEAFF. The CDR3, as DNA: TGTGCCAGCAGTTCAATACAGGGGGTGAACACTGAAGCTTTCTTT.

The V gene is TRBV19, the J gene TRBJ2-7, with TRBD2 matching 12 bases. With V trimmed by 7 bases and J by 6 bases, 7 bases remained unmatched. This CDR3 has 14 residues. CDR1 and CDR2 from the germline V gene are LNHDA and SQIVND (reference sequence). The CDR3 bases are TGTGCCAGTACCCCCCTAGCGGGAGGGGGCGAGCAGTACTTC. Amino acids: CASTPLAGGGEQYF.

V and J are TRBV12-3 or TRBV12-4 and TRBJ2-1; 11 bases line up with TRBD2. There are 16 residues in the CDR3. The V gene end was trimmed by 5 bases and the J gene end by 5 bases; junction bases not matched to a gene: 8. CDR3 region: CASSPHPGLADNEQFF. For the CDR3, the DNA is TGTGCCAGCAGTCCTCACCCGGGACTAGCGGACAATGAGCAGTTCTTC.

This clonotype was seen ten or more times. This rearrangement joins TRBV2 to TRBJ2-2; no firm D call. The CDR3 has 13 residues. Trimming shortened V by 7 bases and J by 6 bases, and 12 bases separated the two germline ends. Germline V gene sequence: CDR1 SNHLY, CDR2 FYNNEI. The CDR3 sequence: CASTAEPSGELFF. The CDR3, as DNA: TGTGCCAGCACCGCAGAACCATCCGGGGAGCTGTTTTTT. Full variable domain (remainder filled in from reference TRBV2 and TRBJ2-2): EPEVTQTPSHQVTQMGQEVILRCVPISNHLYFYWYRQILGQKVEFLVSFYNNEISEKSEIFDDQFSVERPDGSNFTLKIRSTKLEDSAMYFCASTAEPSGELFFGEGSRLTVL.